Detailed here is one TCR beta chain. Its specificity is unknown. Total RNA was extracted at no less than 5 micrograms per sample. The sample is drawn from a study of blood T cells in healthy people across ages. Study-wide results and limits: Without sorted subsets, naive and antigen-experienced compartments could not be conclusively compared.

Using a J-beta primer mix together with a sample-barcoded 5' primer, a second PCR was run for about 6 to 12 cycles. Every cDNA molecule bore a tag from a template-switch adaptor containing 12 random nucleotides. TCRdb passed the 5' RACE reads through MiXCR, listing each CDR3 protein once. In the table there are approximately 730,000 distinct CDR3 sequences, around 40% of which are singletons. The V and J ends lost 6 bases and 7 bases respectively, with 9 bases between them. The CDR3 is made up of 11 amino acids. Material for sequencing was blood. The receptor was derived from a woman aged 60-75 years in good health. The chain recombines TRBV12-3 or TRBV12-4 with TRBJ1-1; D is ambiguous. The CDR3 DNA reads TGTGCCAGCAGCTTAACGAATGAAGCTTTCTTT. It yields the protein CASSLTNEAFF.